The rows below give T cell receptor beta chains drawn from one sample of a study of vaccination effects on CD4 cells after COVID-19. Their cognate antigens are unknown. The data were produced by immunoSEQ multiplex PCR, yet TCRdb's version contains in-frame clones alone and is incomplete. The repertoire holds 20,000 to 25,000 clones, with 68% as singletons. Sequences were derived from CD4+ T cells from PBMCs cultured with HCoV-NL63 spike peptides, sampled before COVID-19 vaccination. These receptors all stem from a human donor who received a COVID-19 vaccine. CDR3s include the opening cysteine and the closing phenylalanine or tryptophan. Each record gives: D gene, V gene, clone size, J gene, CDR3 protein, CDR3 DNA. The D gene is left open where the match is weak. A clone size is listed for some rows: how often the clone was seen (once, few, many), or a class if it is expanded.

D gene: .; V gene: TRBV29-1; clone size: .; J gene: TRBJ1-3; CDR3 protein: CSAKAGTGNTIYF; CDR3 DNA: TGCAGCGCGAAAGCGGGGACTGGAAACACCATATATTTT
D gene: TRBD2; V gene: TRBV7-8; clone size: .; J gene: TRBJ2-7; CDR3 protein: CASSLVTSGRRYEQYF; CDR3 DNA: TGTGCCAGCAGCCTGGTGACTAGCGGGAGAAGGTACGAGCAGTACTTC
D gene: TRBD1; V gene: TRBV5-1; clone size: .; J gene: TRBJ2-5; CDR3 protein: CASSGDLTGGQETQYF; CDR3 DNA: TGCGCCAGCAGCGGTGACCTTACAGGGGGGCAAGAGACCCAGTACTTC
D gene: .; V gene: TRBV6-5; clone size: .; J gene: TRBJ1-5; CDR3 protein: CASRPSYSNQPQHF; CDR3 DNA: TGTGCCAGCAGACCGAGTTATAGCAATCAGCCCCAGCATTTT
D gene: .; V gene: TRBV27; clone size: .; J gene: TRBJ1-2; CDR3 protein: CASSFGAGSSSGYTF; CDR3 DNA: TGTGCCAGCAGTTTTGGGGCAGGCTCTTCGAGTGGCTACACCTTC
D gene: .; V gene: TRBV6-1; clone size: .; J gene: TRBJ1-4; CDR3 protein: CASSESPRHEKLFF; CDR3 DNA: TGTGCCAGCAGTGAAAGTCCCAGGCATGAAAAACTGTTTTTT
D gene: .; V gene: TRBV19; clone size: .; J gene: TRBJ1-2; CDR3 protein: CASSILSDGNYGYTF; CDR3 DNA: TGTGCCAGTAGTATCCTATCCGACGGGAACTATGGCTACACCTTC
D gene: .; V gene: TRBV5-4; clone size: .; J gene: TRBJ1-2; CDR3 protein: CASSLGLTGGLYGYTF; CDR3 DNA: TGTGCCAGCAGCTTGGGTCTTACGGGGGGCCTCTATGGCTACACCTTC
D gene: .; V gene: TRBV25-1; clone size: few; J gene: TRBJ2-1; CDR3 protein: CASTGSEHPYNEQFF; CDR3 DNA: TGTGCCAGCACAGGGTCCGAACACCCGTACAATGAGCAGTTCTTC
D gene: TRBD2; V gene: TRBV6-5; clone size: .; J gene: TRBJ2-7; CDR3 protein: CASSSSSGNSYEQYF; CDR3 DNA: TGTGCCAGCAGTTCCTCTAGCGGGAACTCTTACGAGCAGTACTTC
D gene: .; V gene: TRBV7-2; clone size: .; J gene: TRBJ1-3; CDR3 protein: CASSIGPSGNTIYF; CDR3 DNA: TGTGCCAGCAGCATCGGCCCCTCTGGAAACACCATATATTTT
D gene: .; V gene: TRBV6-1; clone size: .; J gene: TRBJ2-7; CDR3 protein: CASSEAGGHRARSYEQYF; CDR3 DNA: TGTGCCAGCAGTGAAGCAGGGGGACACCGGGCGAGATCCTACGAGCAGTACTTC
D gene: .; V gene: TRBV3-1/TRBV3-2; clone size: .; J gene: TRBJ2-1; CDR3 protein: CASSQANPGRGHNLRRFF; CDR3 DNA: TGTGCCAGCAGCCAAGCCAACCCAGGGAGGGGGCATAATTTAAGACGGTTCTTC
D gene: TRBD1; V gene: TRBV11-2; clone size: .; J gene: TRBJ1-3; CDR3 protein: CASSLTRDRGNTIYF; CDR3 DNA: TGTGCCAGCAGCCTGACCCGGGACAGGGGAAACACCATATATTTT
D gene: .; V gene: TRBV6-4; clone size: .; J gene: TRBJ2-3; CDR3 protein: CASSDSEGGADTQYF; CDR3 DNA: TGTGCCAGCAGTGACTCGGAGGGGGGGGCAGATACGCAGTATTTT
D gene: .; V gene: TRBV4-1; clone size: few; J gene: TRBJ2-2; CDR3 protein: CASSHPDRPGHPNTGELFF; CDR3 DNA: TGCGCCAGCAGCCACCCCGACAGACCGGGGCACCCGAACACCGGGGAGCTGTTTTTT
D gene: .; V gene: TRBV7-9; clone size: few; J gene: TRBJ2-7; CDR3 protein: CASSLYSRRLNRYEQYF; CDR3 DNA: TGTGCCAGCAGCTTATATTCGAGGAGACTCAACAGGTACGAGCAGTACTTC
D gene: TRBD2; V gene: TRBV6-5; clone size: .; J gene: TRBJ2-3; CDR3 protein: CASSFRAGGGTDTQYF; CDR3 DNA: TGTGCCAGCAGTTTCCGAGCGGGAGGGGGCACAGATACGCAGTATTTT
D gene: .; V gene: TRBV6-5; clone size: .; J gene: TRBJ2-7; CDR3 protein: CASTTKARSSYEQYF; CDR3 DNA: TGTGCCAGCACCACAAAAGCCCGTTCCTCCTACGAGCAGTACTTC
D gene: TRBD1; V gene: TRBV6-5; clone size: once; J gene: TRBJ2-7; CDR3 protein: CASSYKGQGMNEQYF; CDR3 DNA: TGTGCCAGCAGTTACAAGGGACAGGGGATGAACGAGCAGTACTTC
D gene: TRBD1; V gene: TRBV10-2; clone size: .; J gene: TRBJ1-1; CDR3 protein: CAILGGTGNTEAFF; CDR3 DNA: TGCGCCATCTTAGGGGGCACGGGGAACACTGAAGCTTTCTTT
D gene: .; V gene: TRBV5-4; clone size: .; J gene: TRBJ1-3; CDR3 protein: CASSLRGGNTIYF; CDR3 DNA: TGTGCCAGCAGCTTGAGGGGGGGAAACACCATATATTTT
D gene: TRBD2; V gene: TRBV14; clone size: few; J gene: TRBJ2-3; CDR3 protein: CASSRLAGGPADTQYF; CDR3 DNA: TGTGCCAGCAGCCGACTAGCGGGAGGGCCAGCAGATACGCAGTATTTT
D gene: .; V gene: TRBV9; clone size: .; J gene: TRBJ1-1; CDR3 protein: CASSVRGGGVNTEAFF; CDR3 DNA: TGTGCCAGCAGCGTCAGGGGAGGTGGGGTGAACACTGAAGCTTTCTTT
D gene: TRBD2; V gene: TRBV7-8; clone size: .; J gene: TRBJ2-2; CDR3 protein: CASSLASSGGVDTGELFF; CDR3 DNA: TGTGCCAGCAGCTTAGCCTCTAGCGGGGGGGTCGACACCGGGGAGCTGTTTTTT
D gene: TRBD1; V gene: TRBV4-2; clone size: .; J gene: TRBJ1-1; CDR3 protein: CASSSRDRNTEAFF; CDR3 DNA: TGTGCCAGCAGCTCCCGGGACAGGAACACTGAAGCTTTCTTT
D gene: .; V gene: TRBV5-1; clone size: few; J gene: TRBJ1-6; CDR3 protein: CASSLDPSAGSSSPLHF; CDR3 DNA: TGCGCCAGCAGCTTGGATCCCAGCGCCGGGAGTAGTTCACCCCTCCACTTT
D gene: .; V gene: TRBV6-5; clone size: .; J gene: TRBJ2-1; CDR3 protein: CASRSGAYNEQFF; CDR3 DNA: TGTGCCAGCAGGTCGGGGGCCTACAATGAGCAGTTCTTC
D gene: .; V gene: TRBV11-2; clone size: once; J gene: TRBJ2-4; CDR3 protein: CASSPMELADVAKNIQYF; CDR3 DNA: TGTGCCAGCAGCCCGATGGAGTTGGCAGACGTAGCCAAAAACATTCAGTACTTC
D gene: .; V gene: TRBV5-1; clone size: medium-sized; J gene: TRBJ2-6; CDR3 protein: CASSLNGQSGANVLTF; CDR3 DNA: TGCGCCAGCAGCTTGAACGGACAGTCTGGGGCCAACGTCCTGACTTTC
D gene: TRBD2; V gene: TRBV4-1; clone size: .; J gene: TRBJ2-1; CDR3 protein: CASSQGLGGRPYNEQFF; CDR3 DNA: TGCGCCAGCAGCCAGGGATTGGGCGGGAGGCCCTACAATGAGCAGTTCTTC
D gene: .; V gene: TRBV24-1; clone size: .; J gene: TRBJ2-1; CDR3 protein: CATGPPSIDNEQFF; CDR3 DNA: TGTGCCACCGGCCCGCCTAGCATAGACAATGAGCAGTTCTTC
D gene: TRBD1; V gene: TRBV12-3/TRBV12-4; clone size: .; J gene: TRBJ2-1; CDR3 protein: CASRDRNEQFF; CDR3 DNA: TGTGCCAGCAGGGACAGGAATGAGCAGTTCTTC
D gene: TRBD2; V gene: TRBV9; clone size: .; J gene: TRBJ2-2; CDR3 protein: CASRAGGNTGELFF; CDR3 DNA: TGTGCCAGCCGAGCGGGGGGGAACACCGGGGAGCTGTTTTTT
D gene: TRBD1; V gene: TRBV5-1; clone size: .; J gene: TRBJ1-2; CDR3 protein: CASSLGPTGVAYGYTF; CDR3 DNA: TGCGCCAGCAGCTTGGGTCCGACAGGGGTGGCCTATGGCTACACCTTC
D gene: .; V gene: TRBV5-4; clone size: .; J gene: TRBJ2-5; CDR3 protein: CASRFNIQETQYF; CDR3 DNA: TGTGCCAGCAGATTCAACATCCAAGAGACCCAGTACTTC
D gene: .; V gene: TRBV19; clone size: .; J gene: TRBJ2-5; CDR3 protein: CASSISLKETQYF; CDR3 DNA: TGTGCCAGTAGTATTAGCCTCAAAGAGACCCAGTACTTC
D gene: .; V gene: TRBV7-9; clone size: .; J gene: TRBJ2-5; CDR3 protein: CASSLPGSGARETQYF; CDR3 DNA: TGTGCCAGCAGCTTGCCTGGGTCGGGGGCCCGAGAGACCCAGTACTTC
D gene: TRBD2; V gene: TRBV5-1; clone size: .; J gene: TRBJ2-7; CDR3 protein: CASSLGLAGGSHEQYF; CDR3 DNA: TGCGCCAGCAGCCTCGGACTAGCGGGAGGATCCCACGAGCAGTACTTC
D gene: .; V gene: TRBV6-2/TRBV6-3; clone size: .; J gene: TRBJ2-7; CDR3 protein: CASSYIDRGSSYEQYF; CDR3 DNA: TGTGCCAGCAGTTACATCGACAGAGGGTCTTCCTACGAGCAGTACTTC
D gene: TRBD1; V gene: TRBV7-8; clone size: .; J gene: TRBJ1-5; CDR3 protein: CASSPYRDRDPSNQPQHF; CDR3 DNA: TGTGCCAGCAGCCCATACCGGGACAGAGATCCTAGCAATCAGCCCCAGCATTTT
D gene: .; V gene: TRBV6-4; clone size: .; J gene: TRBJ1-2; CDR3 protein: CASSDSNSNYGYTF; CDR3 DNA: TGTGCCAGCAGTGACTCGAACTCTAACTATGGCTACACCTTC
D gene: .; V gene: TRBV25-1; clone size: .; J gene: TRBJ2-6; CDR3 protein: CASSELAGANVLTF; CDR3 DNA: TGTGCCAGCAGTGAATTGGCTGGGGCCAACGTCCTGACTTTC
D gene: .; V gene: TRBV7-8; clone size: few; J gene: TRBJ2-1; CDR3 protein: CASSLGLNVYNEQFF; CDR3 DNA: TGTGCCAGCAGCTTAGGGCTAAATGTCTACAATGAGCAGTTCTTC
D gene: .; V gene: TRBV19; clone size: .; J gene: TRBJ1-1; CDR3 protein: CASSIEAGRMNTEAFF; CDR3 DNA: TGTGCCAGTAGTATAGAGGCAGGGCGCATGAACACTGAAGCTTTCTTT
D gene: TRBD1; V gene: TRBV5-1; clone size: .; J gene: TRBJ2-2; CDR3 protein: CASSTGQAGTGELFF; CDR3 DNA: TGCGCCAGCAGTACGGGACAGGCGGGGACCGGGGAGCTGTTTTTT
D gene: .; V gene: TRBV15; clone size: few; J gene: TRBJ2-5; CDR3 protein: CATSRDWETQYF; CDR3 DNA: TGTGCCACCAGCAGAGATTGGGAGACCCAGTACTTC
D gene: TRBD1; V gene: TRBV19; clone size: .; J gene: TRBJ1-3; CDR3 protein: CASSPRLGTGSRNTIYF; CDR3 DNA: TGTGCCAGTAGCCCCCGACTAGGGACAGGATCCCGGAACACCATATATTTT